This entry concerns a single T cell receptor (beta chain). The junction departs from the called germline gene at one end, perhaps through a read error. Two-round multiplex PCR, the amplification method, yielded TCR beta CDR3 from genomic DNA. Primers (each specific to one TRBV or TRBJ gene) were used in first-round PCR. In TCRdb, the multiplex PCR reads were re-called with MiXCR into one record per CDR3 protein. The profile covers 13,000 to 15,000 distinct CDR3 sequences, with roughly 38% appearing a single time and roughly 40% taken by the ten largest. The data are from a study of prognosis after radiotherapy for stage I lung cancer. The sample in question was PBMCs, obtained before or after stereotactic body radiation therapy (not recorded which). The TCR sequence derives from a donor older than 45 with non-small cell lung cancer.

Written as DNA, the CDR3 is TGTGCCAGCAGGCCCCAGGGACAGGGTTATTCACGCCTCCACTTT. As protein: CASRPQGQGYSRLHF. J is TRBJ1-6 and V is TRBV28; TRBD1 matches 9 bases. Germline V CDR1 and CDR2: MDHEN, SYDVKM. The length of the CDR3 is 15 residues. Drawing the rest from reference TRBV28 and TRBJ1-6, the complete variable domain is DVKVTQSSRYLVKRTGEKVFLECVQDMDHENMFWYRQDPGLGLRLIYFSYDVKMKEKGDIPEGYSVSREKKERFSLILESASTNQTSMYLCASRPQGQGYSRLHFGNGTRLTVT.